This is a list of T cell receptor beta chains from one sample in a study of patients and donors after allogeneic stem cell transplantation. MiXCR, run by TCRdb on the RT-PCR reads, gives a single entry per CDR3 protein. The sample lists hundreds of thousands of distinct CDR3 sequences, 15% to 20% occurring once. The sample taken for sequencing was blood, either unsorted or a sorted T cell fraction (not recorded which). The receptors here all came from a human donor who was either an allogeneic HSCT recipient or a stem cell or donor lymphocyte infusion donor (not recorded which). It is not recorded whose cells these are; they may come from a transplant donor. Both conserved end residues are part of each CDR3. Each record gives: clone size, D gene, J gene, V gene, CDR3 protein, CDR3 DNA. D genes are given only for firm matches. Clone size is shown for a subset of rows, as once, few, many or a class of expanded clone.

clone size: NA
D gene: NA
J gene: TRBJ2-3
V gene: TRBV6-2/TRBV6-3
CDR3 protein: CASSPGRYLTQYF
CDR3 DNA: TGTGCCAGCAGTCCTGGACGGTATCTTACGCAGTATTTT

clone size: NA
D gene: NA
J gene: TRBJ2-1
V gene: TRBV10-3
CDR3 protein: CAISGQLSGVVNEQFF
CDR3 DNA: TGTGCCATCAGTGGGCAACTGTCGGGAGTGGTCAATGAGCAGTTCTTC

clone size: NA
D gene: NA
J gene: TRBJ1-6
V gene: TRBV18
CDR3 protein: CASIAGKNSPLHF
CDR3 DNA: TGTGCCTCGATTGCAGGAAAGAATTCACCCCTCCACTTT

clone size: NA
D gene: NA
J gene: TRBJ2-6
V gene: TRBV7-2
CDR3 protein: CASSFGIGANVLTF
CDR3 DNA: TGTGCCAGCAGCTTTGGGATTGGGGCCAACGTCCTGACTTTC

clone size: NA
D gene: NA
J gene: TRBJ2-7
V gene: TRBV2
CDR3 protein: CASSEGKQYF
CDR3 DNA: TGTGCCAGCAGTGAGGGAAAGCAGTACTTC

clone size: NA
D gene: NA
J gene: TRBJ1-2
V gene: TRBV7-2
CDR3 protein: CASSFEGPGVNYGYTF
CDR3 DNA: TGTGCCAGCAGCTTTGAGGGTCCAGGGGTAAACTATGGCTACACCTTC

clone size: NA
D gene: NA
J gene: TRBJ2-5
V gene: TRBV10-3
CDR3 protein: CAMRGGTQETQYF
CDR3 DNA: TGTGCCATGAGGGGGGGTACCCAAGAGACCCAGTACTTC

clone size: NA
D gene: NA
J gene: TRBJ1-1
V gene: TRBV5-1
CDR3 protein: CASSPTFRMNTEAFF
CDR3 DNA: TGCGCCAGCAGCCCGACATTCCGCATGAACACTGAAGCTTTCTTT

clone size: few
D gene: NA
J gene: TRBJ2-2
V gene: TRBV24-1
CDR3 protein: CATSDFDKNTGELFF
CDR3 DNA: TGTGCCACCAGTGATTTCGACAAAAACACCGGGGAGCTGTTTTTT

clone size: NA
D gene: TRBD1
J gene: TRBJ2-2
V gene: TRBV6-2/TRBV6-3
CDR3 protein: CASSLPGTGNTGELFF
CDR3 DNA: TGTGCCAGCAGCCTTCCGGGGACAGGGAACACCGGGGAGCTGTTTTTT

clone size: NA
D gene: NA
J gene: TRBJ2-7
V gene: TRBV21-1
CDR3 protein: CASTEHEEAEDSYEQYF
CDR3 DNA: TGTGCCAGCACTGAGCACGAGGAAGCGGAAGACTCCTACGAGCAGTACTTC

clone size: few
D gene: TRBD2
J gene: TRBJ2-1
V gene: TRBV14
CDR3 protein: CASSQGTSVLGEQFF
CDR3 DNA: TGTGCCAGCAGCCAAGGGACTAGCGTACTAGGTGAGCAGTTCTTC

clone size: NA
D gene: TRBD2
J gene: TRBJ2-7
V gene: TRBV7-9
CDR3 protein: CASSGSSGLAGDEQYF
CDR3 DNA: TGTGCCAGCAGCGGAAGCTCGGGACTAGCGGGAGACGAGCAGTACTTC

clone size: NA
D gene: NA
J gene: TRBJ1-3
V gene: TRBV7-9
CDR3 protein: CASSLSSPGLRNTIYF
CDR3 DNA: TGTGCCAGCAGCTTAAGTAGTCCAGGGCTCCGGAACACCATATATTTT

clone size: few
D gene: NA
J gene: TRBJ2-5
V gene: TRBV5-1
CDR3 protein: CASSVAPRAGQETQYF
CDR3 DNA: TGCGCCAGCAGCGTGGCCCCCCGGGCGGGGCAAGAGACCCAGTACTTC

clone size: few
D gene: NA
J gene: TRBJ2-3
V gene: TRBV18
CDR3 protein: CASSQAGSTDTQYF
CDR3 DNA: TGTGCCAGCTCACAGGCGGGGAGCACAGATACGCAGTATTTT

clone size: few
D gene: TRBD1
J gene: TRBJ1-2
V gene: TRBV5-1
CDR3 protein: CASSVGQGYGYTF
CDR3 DNA: TGCGCCAGCAGCGTGGGACAGGGCTATGGCTACACCTTC

clone size: many
D gene: NA
J gene: TRBJ1-1
V gene: TRBV5-1
CDR3 protein: CASSLFAGPRTEAFF
CDR3 DNA: TGCGCCAGCAGCTTGTTCGCGGGGCCGAGGACTGAAGCTTTCTTT

clone size: NA
D gene: NA
J gene: TRBJ2-4
V gene: TRBV23-1
CDR3 protein: CATLPPQRIAKNIQYF
CDR3 DNA: TGCGCCACCCTCCCCCCCCAGAGGATAGCCAAAAACATTCAGTACTTC

clone size: NA
D gene: NA
J gene: TRBJ2-1
V gene: TRBV3-1
CDR3 protein: CASSQVSGGEQFF
CDR3 DNA: TGTGCCAGCAGCCAAGTCTCGGGTGGTGAGCAGTTCTTC

clone size: NA
D gene: NA
J gene: TRBJ2-3
V gene: TRBV11-2
CDR3 protein: CASSLVGAGLGSKDTQYF
CDR3 DNA: TGTGCCAGCAGCTTAGTGGGGGCCGGACTAGGATCGAAAGATACGCAGTATTTT

clone size: few
D gene: TRBD2
J gene: TRBJ2-7
V gene: TRBV7-8
CDR3 protein: CASSFSGRAPYEQYF
CDR3 DNA: TGTGCCAGCAGCTTTAGCGGGAGGGCCCCCTACGAGCAGTACTTC

clone size: few
D gene: NA
J gene: TRBJ2-3
V gene: TRBV12-3/TRBV12-4
CDR3 protein: CASRREWSGRMRGTQYF
CDR3 DNA: TGTGCCAGCAGAAGAGAGTGGTCGGGACGTATGAGAGGCACGCAGTATTTT

clone size: NA
D gene: TRBD2
J gene: TRBJ2-3
V gene: TRBV4-2
CDR3 protein: CASSQVRAGRTDTQYF
CDR3 DNA: TGTGCCAGCAGCCAAGTTCGAGCGGGACGCACAGATACGCAGTATTTT

clone size: NA
D gene: TRBD1
J gene: TRBJ1-5
V gene: TRBV11-2
CDR3 protein: CASSLRGTGVQPQHF
CDR3 DNA: TGTGCCAGCAGCTTAAGGGGCACAGGGGTTCAGCCCCAGCATTTT

clone size: NA
D gene: NA
J gene: TRBJ1-3
V gene: TRBV2
CDR3 protein: CASTPDGTTGNTIYF
CDR3 DNA: TGTGCCAGCACCCCGGACGGAACTACTGGAAACACCATATATTTT

clone size: NA
D gene: NA
J gene: TRBJ1-1
V gene: TRBV14
CDR3 protein: CASSLFSYPTEAFF
CDR3 DNA: TGTGCCAGCAGCCTCTTTTCATACCCCACTGAAGCTTTCTTT

clone size: many
D gene: NA
J gene: TRBJ2-1
V gene: TRBV10-3
CDR3 protein: CATRRGTRNEQFF
CDR3 DNA: TGTGCCACCCGCCGCGGGACCCGCAATGAGCAGTTCTTC

clone size: NA
D gene: TRBD2
J gene: TRBJ2-3
V gene: TRBV30
CDR3 protein: CAWSVLRGGARTQYF
CDR3 DNA: TGTGCCTGGAGTGTACTACGGGGGGGGGCTCGTACGCAGTATTTT

clone size: few
D gene: TRBD1
J gene: TRBJ2-2
V gene: TRBV2
CDR3 protein: CASSPRDREGELFF
CDR3 DNA: TGTGCCAGCAGTCCACGGGACAGGGAAGGGGAGCTGTTTTTT

clone size: NA
D gene: NA
J gene: TRBJ1-1
V gene: TRBV2
CDR3 protein: CASDRQQKAFF
CDR3 DNA: TGTGCCAGCGATAGACAGCAGAAAGCTTTCTTT

clone size: few
D gene: NA
J gene: TRBJ2-1
V gene: TRBV12-3/TRBV12-4
CDR3 protein: CVSSLRGNNEQFF
CDR3 DNA: TGTGTCAGCAGTTTAAGGGGGAACAATGAGCAGTTCTTC

clone size: few
D gene: TRBD1
J gene: TRBJ2-7
V gene: TRBV12-3/TRBV12-4
CDR3 protein: CASRARDRAHEQYF
CDR3 DNA: TGTGCCAGCAGGGCCCGGGACAGGGCCCACGAGCAGTACTTC

clone size: NA
D gene: NA
J gene: TRBJ2-7
V gene: TRBV6-5
CDR3 protein: CASSSPALQGPHEQYF
CDR3 DNA: TGTGCCAGCAGTTCACCAGCCCTTCAGGGTCCCCACGAGCAGTACTTC

clone size: NA
D gene: TRBD2
J gene: TRBJ2-7
V gene: TRBV20-1
CDR3 protein: CSARRGGSSYEQYF
CDR3 DNA: TGCAGTGCTCGTAGAGGCGGGAGCTCCTACGAGCAGTACTTC

clone size: many
D gene: NA
J gene: TRBJ1-1
V gene: TRBV10-3
CDR3 protein: CAISPNRVMNTEAFF
CDR3 DNA: TGTGCCATTTCACCAAATCGTGTCATGAACACTGAAGCTTTCTTT

clone size: few
D gene: NA
J gene: TRBJ2-7
V gene: TRBV20-1
CDR3 protein: CSATQGTTGEQYF
CDR3 DNA: TGCAGTGCTACCCAGGGGACGACGGGCGAGCAGTACTTC

clone size: few
D gene: NA
J gene: TRBJ2-4
V gene: TRBV2
CDR3 protein: CASSEGPYTRLGQNIQYF
CDR3 DNA: TGTGCCAGCAGTGAAGGTCCCTATACCCGATTGGGACAAAACATTCAGTACTTC

clone size: few
D gene: NA
J gene: TRBJ1-6
V gene: TRBV6-1
CDR3 protein: CASSEGRHSPLHF
CDR3 DNA: TGTGCCAGCAGTGAGGGAAGACATTCACCCCTCCACTTT

clone size: few
D gene: NA
J gene: TRBJ2-3
V gene: TRBV7-2
CDR3 protein: CASSLGVRGLTYTQYF
CDR3 DNA: TGTGCCAGCAGCTTAGGAGTCCGGGGGCTGACCTATACGCAGTATTTT

clone size: few
D gene: NA
J gene: TRBJ2-7
V gene: TRBV5-1
CDR3 protein: CASSPAGVYEQYF
CDR3 DNA: TGCGCCAGCAGCCCTGCTGGGGTCTACGAGCAGTACTTC

clone size: many
D gene: NA
J gene: TRBJ2-2
V gene: TRBV9
CDR3 protein: CASSVGGQQSGELFF
CDR3 DNA: TGTGCCAGCAGCGTAGGTGGGCAGCAATCCGGGGAGCTGTTTTTT

clone size: few
D gene: TRBD1
J gene: TRBJ2-2
V gene: TRBV7-2
CDR3 protein: CASSLVTGGTGELFF
CDR3 DNA: TGTGCCAGCAGCTTAGTTACAGGGGGCACCGGGGAGCTGTTTTTT

clone size: few
D gene: TRBD1
J gene: TRBJ2-6
V gene: TRBV11-1
CDR3 protein: CASSPSGQGGPSGANVLTF
CDR3 DNA: TGTGCCAGCAGCCCTAGTGGACAGGGGGGGCCCTCTGGGGCCAACGTCCTGACTTTC